A single sample gave rise to the 8 T cell receptor beta chains below, sequenced in a study of blood T cell repertoires in COVID-19. The data were produced by immunoSEQ multiplex PCR, yet TCRdb's version contains in-frame clones alone and is incomplete. The sample has some 400,000 clones, 81% seen once. What was sequenced was peripheral blood. The source is a human donor with acute or convalescent COVID-19. The donor label of this sample is uncertain.

The rearrangement links TRBV11-3 to TRBJ2-2, with 7 bases that match TRBD2. Germline V gene lookup returns CDR1 SGHNT and CDR2 YENEEA. V lost 1 base to trimming and J lost 6 bases; unmatched junction nucleotides: 2. The CDR3 has 14 amino acids. The CDR3 reads CASSLGGSPGELFF. The CDR3 region has the DNA TGTGCCAGCAGCTTAGGCGGGAGCCCCGGGGAGCTGTTTTTT.

This sequence joins TRBV19 and TRBJ1-2; perhaps TRBD1 as D (5 bases). V dropped 4 bases and J dropped 3 bases, with 15 bases sitting between them. The CDR3 is made up of 15 amino acids. The germline gives CDR1 LNHDA, CDR2 SQIVND (reference sequence). DNA of the CDR3: TGTGCCAGTAGTAGAACCCAGGGTTTGGACTATGGCTACACCTTC. Amino acid sequence: CASSRTQGLDYGYTF.

Only a few counts were recorded for this clone. The chain combines TRBV3-1 (or the pseudogene TRBV3-2) with TRBJ1-2; the match to TRBD1 covers 11 bases. The V gene's germline CDR1 is LGHDT and CDR2 YNNKEL (reference sequence). This CDR3 is 17 amino acids long. V trimming: 1 base; J trimming: 5 bases; junction bases outside the gene matches: 9. The chain's CDR3 is CASSQAWDRGGIYGYTF. The CDR3 DNA sequence: TGTGCCAGCAGCCAAGCCTGGGACAGGGGGGGAATTTATGGCTACACCTTC.

This chain uses TRBV28 with TRBJ1-2; D call uncertain. Deletions cut 2 bases from V and 4 bases from J, with 8 bases between. CDR1 and CDR2 from the germline V gene are MDHEN and SYDVKM. The CDR3 is 13 residues long. The CDR3 nucleotides read TGTGCCAGCAGTTTACCCCAATTCTATGGCTACACCTTC. This codes for CASSLPQFYGYTF.

The chain has TRBV9 and TRBJ2-1, with 9 bases fitting TRBD2. J lost 4 bases, V lost 3 bases, and 5 bases had no gene match. This CDR3 has 15 residues. Germline-derived CDR1 and CDR2 are SGDLS and YYNGEE. The CDR3 region has the DNA TGTGCCAGCAGCGAGCGGGGGGTCACATACAATGAGCAGTTCTTC. It encodes CASSERGVTYNEQFF. The complete variable domain, with remaining parts taken from reference TRBV9 and TRBJ2-1, reads DSGVTQTPKHLITATGQRVTLRCSPRSGDLSVYWYQQSLDQGLQFLIQYYNGEERAKGNILERFSAQQFPDLHSELNLSSLELGDSALYFCASSERGVTYNEQFFGPGTRLTVL.

J is TRBJ2-1 and V is TRBV6-5, with TRBD2 as a possible D gene (5 bases). The CDR3 has 15 amino acids. Trimming stripped 5 bases from V and 2 bases from J, with 13 bases between. Looked up from germline, CDR1 is MNHEY and CDR2 is SVGAGI. CDR3 nucleotides: TGTGCCAGCAGTCTTCAGAGCGGTGCCTACAATGAGCAGTTCTTC. Amino acids: CASSLQSGAYNEQFF.

The gene calls are TRBV4-1 and TRBJ1-5; the D gene is possibly TRBD1 (6 bases). CDR3 size: 20 residues. CDR1 MGHRA and CDR2 YSYEKL come from the germline V gene. Trimming stripped 2 bases from V and 0 bases from J, with 23 bases between. CDR3 amino acids: CASSQTTRAPPGVSNQPQHF. As DNA, the CDR3 is TGCGCCAGCAGCCAAACCACTCGGGCGCCTCCAGGGGTTAGCAATCAGCCCCAGCATTTT.

The V gene is TRBV18, the J gene TRBJ2-2, with D uncertain. This CDR3 is 12 amino acids long. Germline loops: CDR1 KGHSH, CDR2 LQKENI. Trimming removed 5 bases at V and 3 bases at J, with 4 bases between. CDR3 in DNA: TGTGCCAGCTCAAGAGACACCGGGGAGCTGTTTTTT. This encodes CASSRDTGELFF.